Listed below are T cell receptor beta chains from one sample, sequenced in a study of blood T cell repertoires in COVID-19. Assay used: immunoSEQ multiplex PCR; TCRdb lists only in-frame clones, some missing. The sample records roughly 200,000 clones, approximately 87% being singletons. Sequencing used peripheral blood. The origin of the receptors is a woman younger than 35 who had recovered from COVID-19. Each CDR3 is given with its conserved first and last residue. Each record gives: V gene, D gene, J gene, clone size, CDR3 protein, CDR3 DNA. A D gene is named only where the DNA matches it firmly. Clone size appears in some rows only: once, few, many, or a class for an expanded clone.

>TRBV27|TRBD2|TRBJ2-2|-
CASSSSGGAVTGELFF
TGTGCCAGCAGTTCCAGCGGGGGGGCCGTCACCGGGGAGCTGTTTTTT
>TRBV25-1|TRBD1|TRBJ2-3|-
CASRPTGGRDTQYF
TGTGCCAGCAGACCTACAGGGGGCCGAGATACGCAGTATTTT
>TRBV27|TRBD2|TRBJ2-1|once
CASSRGTSGVNEQFF
TGTGCCAGCAGCCGAGGGACTAGCGGGGTCAATGAGCAGTTCTTC
>TRBV19|TRBD1|TRBJ1-1|-
CASSWTGNTEAFF
TGTGCCAGTAGCTGGACAGGGAACACTGAAGCTTTCTTT
>TRBV6-5|-|TRBJ2-3|-
CASSYQGMITDTQYF
TGTGCCAGCAGTTACCAGGGGATGATTACAGATACGCAGTATTTT
>TRBV28|TRBD1|TRBJ1-3|-
CASRSKGAANTIYF
TGTGCCAGCCGAAGTAAGGGGGCCGCGAACACCATATATTTT
>TRBV29-1|TRBD2|TRBJ2-5|-
CSPHKTSGRDGAKETQYF
TGCAGCCCTCATAAGACTAGCGGGAGGGATGGGGCCAAAGAGACCCAGTACTTC
>TRBV18|-|TRBJ1-1|-
CASSPQGGTEAFF
TGTGCCAGCTCACCCCAGGGAGGGACTGAAGCTTTCTTT
>TRBV9|TRBD2|TRBJ2-5|-
CASSVDPSGGARETQYF
TGTGCCAGCAGCGTAGACCCTAGCGGGGGGGCCAGGGAGACCCAGTACTTC
>TRBV19|-|TRBJ2-5|-
CASSVTQETQYF
TGTGCCAGTAGTGTGACTCAGGAGACCCAGTACTTC
>TRBV18|-|TRBJ1-1|once
CASSGQGNTEAFF
TGTGCCAGCTCAGGCCAGGGGAACACTGAAGCTTTCTTT
>TRBV19|TRBD1|TRBJ1-5|-
CASTPAARTGGPQHF
TGTGCCAGTACCCCAGCAGCTCGGACAGGTGGGCCCCAGCATTTT
>TRBV2|-|TRBJ1-5|-
CASSAGAGNQPQHF
TGTGCCAGCAGTGCTGGGGCGGGCAATCAGCCCCAGCATTTT
>TRBV27|TRBD2|TRBJ2-1|-
CASSLIQTSGGANEQFF
TGTGCCAGCAGTTTAATCCAGACTAGCGGGGGGGCCAATGAGCAGTTCTTC
>TRBV7-2|TRBD1|TRBJ2-1|-
CASSQDRGRYNEQFF
TGTGCCAGCAGCCAAGACAGGGGGAGGTACAATGAGCAGTTCTTC
>TRBV9|TRBD1|TRBJ2-1|-
CASSVEGTGPNEQFF
TGTGCCAGCAGCGTAGAGGGGACAGGGCCCAATGAGCAGTTCTTC
>TRBV29-1|TRBD2|TRBJ2-5|few
CSVEDPGLARQETQYF
TGCAGCGTTGAAGATCCGGGACTAGCGCGTCAAGAGACCCAGTACTTC
>TRBV3-1/TRBV3-2|-|TRBJ2-7|-
CASSQPNRDYEQYF
TGTGCCAGCAGCCAACCCAATCGGGACTACGAGCAGTACTTC
>TRBV9|-|TRBJ1-1|once
CASSSSTRVVEAFF
TGTGCCAGCAGCTCCTCCACCAGGGTAGTTGAAGCTTTCTTT
>TRBV18|TRBD1|TRBJ2-1|-
CASSQGQGHYNEQFF
TGTGCCAGCTCCCAAGGACAGGGCCACTACAATGAGCAGTTCTTC
>TRBV11-2|TRBD1|TRBJ1-4|-
CASSRFPTGSVGEKLFF
TGTGCCAGCAGCCGATTCCCGACAGGGTCGGTGGGTGAAAAACTGTTTTTT
>TRBV5-1|-|TRBJ2-5|-
CASSLDDGGPGKTQYF
TGCGCCAGCAGCTTGGATGACGGGGGGCCAGGGAAGACCCAGTACTTC
>TRBV10-3|-|TRBJ1-1|once
CAIMSGGTEAFF
TGTGCCATCATGTCGGGGGGTACTGAAGCTTTCTTT
>TRBV6-5|-|TRBJ2-3|-
CASSYGGGVGTDTQYF
TGTGCCAGCAGTTACGGAGGGGGCGTGGGTACAGATACGCAGTATTTT
>TRBV6-2/TRBV6-3|TRBD1|TRBJ1-5|-
CASSYQEGARQPQHF
TGTGCCAGCAGTTACCAGGAGGGGGCCCGTCAGCCCCAGCATTTT
>TRBV6-2/TRBV6-3|-|TRBJ2-7|-
CASSRDTYEQYF
TGTGCCAGCAGCCGGGACACCTACGAGCAGTACTTC
>TRBV5-4|TRBD1|TRBJ2-1|-
CASSFGQGRDNEQFF
TGTGCCAGCAGCTTCGGACAGGGACGGGACAATGAGCAGTTCTTC
>TRBV7-9|TRBD2|TRBJ2-7|-
CASSGPSGPYEQYF
TGTGCCAGCAGCGGGCCTAGCGGCCCCTACGAGCAGTACTTC
>TRBV3-1/TRBV3-2|TRBD1|TRBJ1-5|-
CASSTSDRVIGQPQHF
TGTGCCAGCAGTACCTCCGACAGGGTAATCGGCCAGCCCCAGCATTTT
>TRBV5-1|TRBD2|TRBJ2-1|-
CASSPRTSGTLSSYNEQFF
TGCGCCAGCAGCCCACGGACTAGCGGGACCTTGAGCTCCTACAATGAGCAGTTCTTC
>TRBV2|TRBD1|TRBJ1-2|-
CASSEEQGNYGYTF
TGTGCCAGCAGTGAAGAACAGGGGAACTATGGCTACACCTTC
>TRBV12-5|-|TRBJ2-1|-
CASGLNTYNEQFF
TGTGCTAGTGGTTTAAATACCTACAATGAGCAGTTCTTC
>TRBV5-1|TRBD2|TRBJ2-1|-
CASSLSGSSYNEQFF
TGCGCCAGCAGCTTGAGCGGGAGCTCCTACAATGAGCAGTTCTTC
>TRBV21-1|-|TRBJ2-3|-
CASSKEVGGRAEDTQYF
TGTGCCAGCAGCAAAGAAGTCGGCGGGAGGGCAGAGGATACGCAGTATTTT
>TRBV5-6|-|TRBJ2-7|-
CASSSTTAHFQYF
TGTGCCAGCAGCTCAACGACAGCTCACTTTCAGTACTTC
>TRBV5-4|TRBD2|TRBJ2-1|few
CASETSGNYNEQFF
TGTGCCAGCGAGACTAGCGGGAACTACAATGAGCAGTTCTTC
>TRBV27|-|TRBJ1-1|-
CASRFQGNTEAFF
TGTGCCAGCAGATTTCAGGGGAACACTGAAGCTTTCTTT
>TRBV29-1|-|TRBJ1-2|-
CSVEGRRDNYGYTF
TGCAGCGTTGAGGGCCGCAGGGATAACTATGGCTACACCTTC
>TRBV6-6|-|TRBJ1-1|few
CASSSFTEAFF
TGTGCCAGCAGTTCCTTCACTGAAGCTTTCTTT
>TRBV24-1|-|TRBJ2-5|few
CATSDPQTGETQYF
TGTGCCACCAGTGACCCACAAACGGGGGAGACCCAGTACTTC
>TRBV27|-|TRBJ1-3|-
CASSLTGSGNTIYF
TGTGCCAGCAGTTTAACAGGGAGTGGAAACACCATATATTTT
>TRBV5-1|-|TRBJ2-3|-
CASSLTTGRVTDTQYF
TGCGCCAGCAGCTTGACGACAGGAAGGGTCACAGATACGCAGTATTTT
>TRBV7-9|TRBD1|TRBJ1-2|-
CASRPGQGDGGYTF
TGTGCCAGCAGACCGGGACAGGGAGACGGTGGCTACACCTTC
>TRBV5-1|-|TRBJ2-5|-
CASSFTGTRETQYF
TGCGCCAGCAGCTTCACGGGGACTCGAGAGACCCAGTACTTC
>TRBV5-5|-|TRBJ2-7|-
CASSLDTYEQYF
TGTGCCAGCAGCTTGGATACCTACGAGCAGTACTTC
>TRBV28|-|TRBJ2-1|-
CASSNRGGVSYNEQFF
TGTGCCAGCAGCAATAGGGGCGGAGTCTCCTACAATGAGCAGTTCTTC
>TRBV14|TRBD1|TRBJ1-1|-
CASSQVPGQGTNTEAFF
TGTGCCAGCAGCCAAGTCCCGGGACAGGGAACGAACACTGAAGCTTTCTTT
>TRBV10-3|-|TRBJ2-7|-
CAISESGRRDSYEQYF
TGTGCCATCAGTGAGTCGGGACGGAGGGACTCCTACGAGCAGTACTTC
>TRBV6-5|TRBD1|TRBJ2-3|-
CASRARTGGTDTQYF
TGTGCCAGCAGAGCCAGGACAGGGGGCACAGATACGCAGTATTTT